In its sample, the clone carrying this T cell receptor beta chain was seen many times. The data were obtained in a study of blood T cell repertoires in COVID-19. Overall study: Material from acute and convalescent COVID-19 was sourced from the United States, Italy and Spain.

From germline, CDR1 is LGHDT and CDR2 YNNKEL (reference sequence). Trimming removed 3 bases at V and 8 bases at J, with 7 bases between. The CDR3 has 11 residues. How the authors handled the data: Cell counts per sample came from amplifying reference gene primers. Generated by immunoSEQ multiplex PCR, the TCRdb table keeps only in-frame clones and is missing some. From that table come the V and J calls and clone size; the DNA was used to work out D and trimming. Here the sample spans approximately 210,000 clones, approximately 80% being singletons. The sequence was obtained from a human donor in a cohort sampled during active COVID-19. The chain joins TRBV3-1 (or the pseudogene TRBV3-2) to TRBJ1-2; D remains ambiguous. The source material was peripheral blood. CDR3 DNA sequence: TGTGCCAGCAGCCAGGGGAGAGGCTACACCTTC. Amino acids: CASSQGRGYTF.